Listed below are T cell receptor beta chains from one sample, sequenced in a study of PD-1 blockade in classical Hodgkin lymphoma. Profiled with immunoSEQ multiplex PCR; TCRdb holds only in-frame clones, not every one. Of about 26,000 clones in the sample, roughly 62% were seen once. The sequenced sample was peripheral blood mononuclear cells (PBMCs), obtained before the second cycle of nivolumab. These receptors were collected from a human donor with classical Hodgkin lymphoma. Each CDR3 is given with its conserved first and last residue. D genes are given only for firm matches. Some rows have no size entry. The others give once, few or many, or a class for an expanded clone.

.	TRBV7-2	few	TRBJ2-7	TGTGCCAGCACACAAGCCTACGAGCAGTACTTC	CASTQAYEQYF
.	TRBV6-5	.	TRBJ1-4	TGTGCCAGCAGCAGAGGCTGGGGGGAGAAACTGTTTTTT	CASSRGWGEKLFF
TRBD1	TRBV4-3	few	TRBJ2-7	TGCGCCAGCAGCCGATCGTGGGACAGAATCTACGAGCAGTACTTC	CASSRSWDRIYEQYF
.	TRBV6-5	.	TRBJ2-3	TGTGCCAGCAGTTACTTTCCGTATGCACCACCAGATACGCAGTATTTT	CASSYFPYAPPDTQYF
.	TRBV14	.	TRBJ1-2	TGTGCCAGCAGCCAAGATCGGAAAGTTCCTAACTATGGCTACACCTTC	CASSQDRKVPNYGYTF
TRBD2	TRBV27	.	TRBJ2-7	TGTGCCAGCAGTTCGGGTTTCGGGGGGGAGCAGTACTTC	CASSSGFGGEQYF
.	TRBV2	.	TRBJ1-6	TGTGCCAGCAGTGAAGGTGGGGCAGGGAATAATTCACCCCTCCACTTT	CASSEGGAGNNSPLHF
.	TRBV6-4	few	TRBJ1-4	TGTGCCAGCAGTGAAAAGGGCCCTAATGAAAAACTGTTTTTT	CASSEKGPNEKLFF
.	TRBV7-2	.	TRBJ1-2	TGTGCCAGCAGCTTATGGGGGCAGGGCCACGGGCGCTATGGCTACACCTTC	CASSLWGQGHGRYGYTF
TRBD2	TRBV4-2	few	TRBJ2-2	TGTGCCAGCAGCCAAGAGGTAGCGGGAGTATCCGGGGAGCTGTTTTTT	CASSQEVAGVSGELFF
.	TRBV18	once	TRBJ2-5	TGTGCCAGCTCAGGGGAGACCCAGTACTTC	CASSGETQYF
TRBD1	TRBV29-1	.	TRBJ1-2	TGCAGCACAATAGGGACAGGGTATAACTATGGCTACACCTTC	CSTIGTGYNYGYTF
.	TRBV7-2	.	TRBJ2-7	TGTGCCAGCAGCTTGGAAGGGGGAGTCTACGAGCAGTACTTC	CASSLEGGVYEQYF
TRBD2	TRBV5-1	.	TRBJ2-1	TGCGCCAGCAGCTTAGAGGGCCCCAACGGGCTAGCGGGAGGCAGTGAGCAGTTCTTC	CASSLEGPNGLAGGSEQFF
.	TRBV7-9	.	TRBJ2-5	TGTGCCAGCAGCCCTGGGGAGACCCAGTACTTC	CASSPGETQYF
.	TRBV2	.	TRBJ2-5	TGTGCCAGCAGTGAAGAGACCCAGTACTTC	CASSEETQYF